The clone carrying this T cell receptor beta chain was counted a few times. Germline V gene lookup returns CDR1 SGHRS and CDR2 YFSETQ. The length of the CDR3 is 14 residues. V lost 1 base to trimming and J lost 5 bases, with 12 bases between them. This entry belongs to a study of response to subunit inactivated influenza vaccine. TCRdb re-called the RT-PCR reads with MiXCR, one entry per CDR3 protein. The table lists approximately 530,000 distinct CDR3 sequences, 6.5% to 8% of them singletons. The gene calls are TRBV5-1 and TRBJ2-5; tentatively, D is TRBD1 or TRBD2 (6 bases each). This TCR derives from a man in his fifties or sixties who received an inactivated influenza vaccine. The sequenced sample was PBMCs from blood, obtained roughly 24 months after vaccination. CDR3 nucleotide sequence: TGCGCCAGCAGCTTGCCGGGGGCGCCGGAGACCCAGTACTTC. Translation gives CASSLPGAPETQYF.